This T cell receptor (beta chain) comes out of a study of cytomegalovirus exposure and HLA in healthy donors. Deletions cut 4 bases from V and 0 bases from J, with 7 bases between. The germline V gene encodes CDR1 SGHKS and CDR2 YYEKEE (reference sequence). The CDR3 length is 13 residues. PCR involved 60 Vbeta and 13 Jbeta primers. Some clones are missing from TCRdb's copy, which holds only in-frame ones; the method was immunoSEQ multiplex PCR. The sample has 55,000 to 65,000 clones. This chain connects TRBV5-5 to TRBJ1-2; tentatively, D is TRBD1 (5 bases). Sequenced material: PBMCs. The clonotype originates from a woman between 18 and 29 years old in good health and CMV-seronegative. The CDR3 DNA reads as TGTGCCAGCAGCCCAGGGACTAACTATGGCTACACCTTC. As protein: CASSPGTNYGYTF.